This T cell receptor beta chain was profiled in a study of T-cell reconstitution after alpha-beta-depleted transplantation in children. This clonotype was seen repeatedly, ten times or more. The V and J ends lost 1 base and 4 bases, in that order; junction bases with no gene match: 5. Per the germline V gene, CDR1 is DFQATT and CDR2 is SNEGSKA (reference sequence). The CDR3 is made up of 15 amino acids. Preparation of the TCRbeta library used unique molecular identifiers. TCRdb ran MiXCR on the PCR reads and lists one entry per CDR3 protein. The top ten clones hold 1.1% of a sample with about 640,000 distinct CDR3 sequences, approximately 15% of them seen once.

The gene calls are TRBV20-1 and TRBJ2-1; 9 bases fit TRBD1. This sequence was found in a human donor who donated a stem cell graft to a child with acute myeloid leukemia. The source was PBMCs from the stem cell graft donor, collected from the stem cell graft. The CDR3 sequence is CSARVTGGLYNEQFF. The CDR3 DNA reads as TGCAGTGCTAGAGTCACAGGGGGCCTATACAATGAGCAGTTCTTC.